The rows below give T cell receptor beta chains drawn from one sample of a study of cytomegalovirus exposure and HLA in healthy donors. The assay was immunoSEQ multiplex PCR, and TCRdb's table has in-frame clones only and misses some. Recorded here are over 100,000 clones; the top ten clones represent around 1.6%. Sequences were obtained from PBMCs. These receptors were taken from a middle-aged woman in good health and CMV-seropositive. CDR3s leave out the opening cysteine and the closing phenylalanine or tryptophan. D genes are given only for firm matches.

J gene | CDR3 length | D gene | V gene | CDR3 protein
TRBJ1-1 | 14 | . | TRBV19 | ASRQRQVRRNTEAF
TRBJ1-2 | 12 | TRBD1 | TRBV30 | AWSVLAQGSGYT
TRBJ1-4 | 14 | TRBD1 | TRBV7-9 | ASSPITGQGEEKLF
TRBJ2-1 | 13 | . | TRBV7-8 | ASSPVASSYNEQF
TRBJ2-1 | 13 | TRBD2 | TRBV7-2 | ASSPGTSGFREQF
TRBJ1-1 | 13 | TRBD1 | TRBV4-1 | ASSRQGSWNTEAF
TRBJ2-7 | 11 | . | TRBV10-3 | AITPGQAYGQY
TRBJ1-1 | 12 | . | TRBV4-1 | ASSQINVVTEAF
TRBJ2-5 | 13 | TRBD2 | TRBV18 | ASSRPGLAEETQY
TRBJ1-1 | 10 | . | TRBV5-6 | ASSSGNTEAF
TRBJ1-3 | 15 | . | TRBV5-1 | ASSSSGTASSGNTIY
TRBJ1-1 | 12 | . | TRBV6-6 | ASSYKGGGSEAF
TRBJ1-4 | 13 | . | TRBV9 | ASSPETGNNEKLF
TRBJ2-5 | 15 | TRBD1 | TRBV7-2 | ASSLSVQGSGQETQY
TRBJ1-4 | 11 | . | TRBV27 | ASSPQGQGKLF
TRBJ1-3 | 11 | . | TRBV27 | ACRRTGGNTIY
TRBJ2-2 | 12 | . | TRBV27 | ASSLWLTTGELF
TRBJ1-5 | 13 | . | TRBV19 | ASSPTGEPRQPQH
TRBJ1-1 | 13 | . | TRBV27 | ATTRTGRVGTEAF
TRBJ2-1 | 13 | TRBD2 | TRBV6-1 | ASSDMSGRWNEQF
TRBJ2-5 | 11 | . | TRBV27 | ASSLDGGETQY
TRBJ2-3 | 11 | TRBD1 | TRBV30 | AWRTGGSDTQY